This TCR beta chain was recorded in a study of blood T cells in healthy people across ages (dated by TCRdb to about 2015). About the study as a whole: In model experiments, template switching captured roughly one uniquely barcoded TCR beta cDNA molecule for every two T cells. The study analyzed two additional independent replicas of 1 million unique cDNA reads from the same blood draw for two donors, one aged 18 to 30 and one aged 80 or older. Donors of different ages were randomly distributed across sequencing lanes to avoid experimental bias. Age-related changes in TCR beta repertoire diversity were measured in the study by deep sequencing normalized with unique cDNA molecular identifiers. Donors were grouped into four age groups: young (average approximately 16 years), middle-aged (roughly 38), aged (around 62) and long-lived (approximately 81). The paper as a whole reports these results and caveats: Because profiling used bulk unsorted PBMCs, naive and antigen-experienced compartments could not be compared conclusively. Donor CMV infection status was unknown, potentially confounding age-related changes in expanded clonotypes. Estimates of total diversity based on one million sequenced T cells were considered lower bounds and underestimates. Observed TCR beta diversity correlated strongly with the percentage of naive T cells measured by flow cytometry. Compared with the aged group, the long-lived group had more naive CD4+ T cells, fewer expanded clones and increased TCR diversity, a pattern suggesting age selection. As age increased, observed TCR beta diversity per million T cells dropped in a roughly linear way, and a significant reduction was already evident by age 40.

Library preparation was by 5' RACE. The sequencer was an Illumina HiSeq 2500. The second PCR ran for about 6 to 12 cycles and used a J-beta primer mix along with a sample-barcoded 5' primer. A template-switch 5' adaptor carrying 12 random nucleotides introduced a unique molecular identifier onto each TCR beta cDNA molecule. Each sample yielded at least 2.5 million CDR3-containing paired-end reads. First-strand cDNA was synthesized from all RNA with the Mint cDNA synthesis kit, primed by a TRBC-specific oligonucleotide. All cDNA was treated with uracil-DNA glycosylase and then went through a first 18-cycle PCR with the universal primers M1SS and BC2_uni_R. As for how the authors treated the data: For normalization, 1 million high-quality reads were randomly selected from each sample, with every read carrying a distinct molecular identifier. Reads sharing molecular identifiers were discarded rather than binned into consensus sequences. MiTCR, with a Q25 quality threshold and the strictest error-elimination algorithm, was used for CDR3 identification, clonotype clustering and error correction. A nonparametric unseen species model with Euler transformation was used to estimate lower-bound total TCR beta diversity. The public reads were quality trimmed at Q25 with fastp and then assembled into clones with MiXCR by TCRdb, keeping productive beta chains. Entries are consolidated by CDR3 protein sequence, retaining the most common genes and DNA. The V and J calls were determined by TCRdb, not by the authors. Counted in this sample were 730,000 or so distinct CDR3 sequences; 43% of them appeared once. The ten biggest clones cover 20% of the sample.

CDR1 and CDR2 are read off the germline V gene as SGHRS and YFSETQ. CDR3 length: 13 amino acids, cysteine to phenylalanine. Only CDR3 DNA is held: 39 bases, read in frame from base 1. Systemically healthy Caucasian individuals from Russia, 39 in total and aged roughly 6 to 95 years, were included as donors. Each donor gave roughly 11 milliliters of peripheral blood, drawn into EDTA-treated Vacutainer tubes. Ficoll-Paque density-gradient centrifugation was used to isolate PBMCs, with at least 7 million per sample. Total RNA was extracted from PBMCs with Trizol reagent, with at least 5 micrograms obtained per sample. For every donor, flow cytometry on a PBMC aliquot measured the percentage of naive CD45RAhigh/CD27high T cells. In its sample, this clonotype was seen many times. Its target antigen remains unknown. One end of the junction fails to match germline, which may point to a read error.

Sample: blood. The chain was built from TRBV5-1 and TRBJ1-1; the D segment cannot be called with confidence. This receptor was taken from a woman aged 55-69 years in good health. The nucleotide sequence is TGTGCCAGCAGCTTAGAGGCGAACACTGAAGCTTTCTTT. This codes for CASSLEANTEAFF.